Each of the 9 T cell receptor beta chains below was sequenced from the same sample in a study of blood T cell repertoires in COVID-19. The method was immunoSEQ multiplex PCR; TCRdb's version includes in-frame clones alone and lacks a portion of them. The sample lists tens of thousands of clones, roughly 74% seen once, with about 28% in the top ten. Source material: peripheral blood. The source of these receptors is a woman aged 80 or older with acute or convalescent COVID-19.

The chain carries TRBV28 and TRBJ1-2; D ambiguous. The V end was cut by 2 bases, the J end by 5 bases, with 6 bases between. The CDR3 runs 12 residues. Germline V lookup: CDR1 MDHEN, CDR2 SYDVKM. The CDR3: CASSLAEYGYTF. CDR3 DNA sequence: TGTGCCAGCAGTTTAGCAGAATATGGCTACACCTTC.

CDR3 sequence reads: CASSLAGAQPHTQYF. The DNA for the CDR3 is TGTGCCAGCAGCTTAGCAGGCGCACAACCCCATACGCAGTATTTT. The chain employs TRBV11-2 and TRBJ2-3; D remains ambiguous. Trimming pared 1 base from V and 7 bases from J, leaving 15 bases between. Germline V CDR1 and CDR2: SGHAT, FQNNGV. The CDR3 is made up of 15 amino acids.

This clone was seen only once. The rearrangement links TRBV18 to TRBJ2-2, with 8 bases that match TRBD1. The CDR3 consists of 16 residues. With 4 bases clipped from V and 3 bases from J, the junction kept 7 bases outside the gene matches. Germline V lookup: CDR1 KGHSH, CDR2 LQKENI. CDR3 bases: TGTGCCAGCTCACTCGGGACAGGCGGAGACACCGGGGAGCTGTTTTTT. The encoded protein is CASSLGTGGDTGELFF. Combining the CDR3 with reference TRBV18 and TRBJ2-2 gives the whole variable domain NAGVMQNPRHLVRRRGQEARLRCSPMKGHSHVYWYRQLPEEGLKFMVYLQKENIIDESGMPKERFSAEFPKEGPSILRIQQVVRGDSAAYFCASSLGTGGDTGELFFGEGSRLTVL.

This clone appeared a few times. V is TRBV6-2 or TRBV6-3 and J is TRBJ2-1, with 9 bases matching TRBD2. CDR3 size: 14 residues. Germline V CDR1 and CDR2: MNHEY, SVGEGT. V shed 1 base and J 6 bases; nucleotides not matched to a gene: 1. CDR3 nucleotides: TGTGCCAGCAGTTACTATAGCGGGGGCAATGAGCAGTTCTTC. Translation: CASSYYSGGNEQFF.

This rearrangement joins TRBV3-1 (or the pseudogene TRBV3-2) to TRBJ1-2; 7 positions match TRBD1. CDR1 LGHDT and CDR2 YNNKEL come from the germline V gene (reference sequence). CDR3 length equals 12 residues. J lost 8 bases, V lost 4 bases, and 4 bases had no gene match. The CDR3 sequence is CASSRVQGGYTF. The CDR3, as DNA: TGTGCCAGCAGCCGAGTACAGGGGGGCTACACCTTC.

V usage is TRBV6-1 and J usage is TRBJ1-5, with a tentative D call TRBD1 (6 bases). With 3 bases removed from V and 7 bases from J, the gap between germline ends came to 10 bases. From germline, CDR1 is MNHNS and CDR2 SASEGT. The CDR3 runs 13 residues. CDR3 nucleotide sequence: TGTGCCAGCAGTGACAGGGGTTGGCAGCCCCAGCATTTT. Its translation is CASSDRGWQPQHF.

The chain employs TRBV28 and TRBJ1-3; a possible D gene is TRBD1 (6 bases). In germline, CDR1 is MDHEN, CDR2 SYDVKM. The V end was cut by 5 bases, the J end by 2 bases, with 13 bases between. This CDR3 has 15 residues. CDR3 coding DNA: TGTGCCAGCAGTCACAGGGTTGGGGCTGGAAACACCATATATTTT. As protein: CASSHRVGAGNTIYF.

The chain employs TRBV6-5 and TRBJ2-7, with TRBD1 matching 9 bases. Germline assignment: CDR1 MNHEY and CDR2 SVGAGI. This CDR3 region has 15 residues. V shed 6 bases and J 5 bases; nucleotides not matched to a gene: 11. CDR3 region: CASRRTGTGTNEQYF. The CDR3 DNA reads TGTGCCAGCAGGAGAACCGGGACAGGGACCAACGAGCAGTACTTC.

This chain links TRBV4-3 with TRBJ2-1; 8 bases match TRBD1. The trim removed 0 bases at V and 8 bases at J, leaving 12 bases unmatched. This CDR3 is 17 amino acids long. CDR1 is LGHNA, CDR2 YSLEER, per germline. The CDR3 DNA follows: TGCGCCAGCAGCCAAGATTACGGCAGGGGGCAACGGGATGAGCAGTTCTTC. Its protein product is CASSQDYGRGQRDEQFF.